A selection of T cell receptor beta chains follows, all from one sample in a study of shared clonotypes between healthy human individuals. Profiled with immunoSEQ multiplex PCR; TCRdb holds only in-frame clones, not every one. This table holds roughly 2.2 million clones, 85% to 95% found once. The source material was naive CD4+ T cells from PBMCs. The source of these receptors is a man between 18 and 35 years old in good health. Some clones in this sample may be carry-over from other donors' samples. CDR3s include the opening cysteine and the closing phenylalanine or tryptophan. A D gene is named only where the DNA matches it firmly. Size tells how often a clone was seen (once, few, many) or the class of an expanded clone, and some rows leave it out.

>TRBV2|NA|TRBJ1-1|NA
CASRNRVGNTEAFF
TGTGCCAGCAGGAATCGCGTCGGGAACACTGAAGCTTTCTTT
>TRBV15|NA|TRBJ2-1|TRBD2
CATSRGASGRLSSYNEQFF
TGTGCCACCAGCAGAGGGGCTAGCGGGAGACTTAGTTCCTACAATGAGCAGTTCTTC
>TRBV28|NA|TRBJ2-7|NA
CASSLIGQIYEQYF
TGTGCCAGCAGTTTAATTGGGCAGATCTACGAGCAGTACTTC
>TRBV11-3|NA|TRBJ1-5|NA
CAKQYQVCNQPQHF
TGTGCCAAGCAGTACCAGGTCTGCAATCAGCCCCAGCATTTT
>TRBV7-2|NA|TRBJ1-3|NA
CASSFTAFQGNTIYF
TGTGCCAGCAGCTTTACAGCATTCCAAGGAAACACCATATATTTT
>TRBV30|NA|TRBJ2-1|TRBD2
CAWTSGTFMEQFF
TGTGCCTGGACTAGCGGTACCTTTATGGAGCAGTTCTTC
>TRBV5-4|NA|TRBJ2-2|NA
CASSLAFAGELFF
TGTGCCAGCAGCTTGGCCTTCGCAGGGGAGCTGTTTTTT
>TRBV7-2|NA|TRBJ2-5|TRBD2
CASSPRRGGRGETQYF
TGTGCCAGCAGCCCCCGGCGTGGCGGGAGAGGAGAGACCCAGTACTTC
>TRBV19|NA|TRBJ2-1|NA
CASSSQFSYNEQFF
TGTGCCAGTAGTAGCCAATTCTCCTACAATGAGCAGTTCTTC
>TRBV27|NA|TRBJ1-4|NA
CASGGLASRRDEKLFF
TGTGCCAGCGGAGGATTGGCTAGTAGGAGGGATGAAAAACTGTTTTTT
>TRBV5-1|NA|TRBJ2-1|NA
CASSGAGESPTYNEQFF
TGCGCCAGCAGCGGGGCAGGCGAGAGCCCGACTTACAATGAGCAGTTCTTC
>TRBV18|NA|TRBJ2-2|NA
CASSPTGPINTGELFF
TGTGCCAGCTCACCAACAGGGCCAATTAACACCGGGGAGCTGTTTTTT
>TRBV19|few|TRBJ2-6|NA
CASRGPMGSGANVLTF
TGTGCCAGTAGAGGGCCGATGGGATCTGGGGCCAACGTCCTGACTTTC
>TRBV27|NA|TRBJ2-5|NA
CASSLTGVETQYF
TGTGCCAGCAGTCTTACAGGAGTAGAGACCCAGTACTTC
>TRBV5-1|NA|TRBJ2-5|NA
CASSLVGSQGETQYF
TGCGCCAGCAGCTTGGTTGGGAGTCAGGGGGAGACCCAGTACTTC
>TRBV5-4|NA|TRBJ2-2|NA
CASSLKMPPGELFF
TGTGCCAGCAGCTTGAAGATGCCACCCGGGGAGCTGTTTTTT
>TRBV19|NA|TRBJ2-7|NA
CASSLRPNRPILFYEQYF
TGTGCCAGTAGCCTACGACCGAATCGACCGATCTTGTTTTACGAGCAGTACTTC
>TRBV25-1|NA|TRBJ2-7|NA
CASSGWTVPNPYEQYF
TGTGCCAGCAGTGGGTGGACAGTGCCAAACCCCTACGAGCAGTACTTC
>TRBV11-2|NA|TRBJ2-7|NA
CASSLVAGDYSYEQYF
TGTGCCAGCAGCTTAGTAGCAGGGGACTACTCCTACGAGCAGTACTTC
>TRBV29-1|NA|TRBJ2-5|NA
CSGSRGGETQYF
TGCAGCGGGTCCAGGGGGGGAGAGACCCAGTACTTC
>TRBV10-3|NA|TRBJ2-2|NA
CAISRQPENTGELFF
TGTGCCATCAGCCGACAGCCTGAGAACACCGGGGAGCTGTTTTTT
>TRBV19|once|TRBJ1-5|TRBD1
CASRPGQSNQPQHF
TGTGCCAGTAGACCGGGACAGAGCAATCAGCCCCAGCATTTT
>TRBV29-1|NA|TRBJ2-2|NA
CSVLRGARELFF
TGCAGCGTCCTCAGGGGGGCTCGGGAGCTGTTTTTT
>TRBV10-2|once|TRBJ2-1|TRBD1
CASRTGTGGEEQFF
TGCGCCAGCAGAACCGGGACAGGGGGCGAGGAGCAGTTCTTC
>TRBV27|NA|TRBJ2-7|TRBD2
CASSLSRTGLAGVYYEQYF
TGTGCCAGCAGTTTATCCCGCACCGGACTAGCGGGGGTGTACTACGAGCAGTACTTC
>TRBV30|NA|TRBJ2-7|NA
CAFDIASYEQYF
TGTGCCTTTGACATCGCCTCCTACGAGCAGTACTTC
>TRBV6-5|NA|TRBJ2-3|NA
CASSRSGSTDTQYF
TGTGCCAGCAGTCGGAGCGGGAGCACAGATACGCAGTATTTT
>TRBV28|NA|TRBJ1-2|NA
CASSTVRKNPNYGYTF
TGTGCCAGCAGTACGGTCAGGAAGAACCCCAACTATGGCTACACCTTC
>TRBV7-2|NA|TRBJ2-1|NA
CASSLASSYNEQFF
TGTGCCAGCAGCCTAGCAAGCTCCTACAATGAGCAGTTCTTC
>TRBV5-1|NA|TRBJ2-3|TRBD2
CASSLGLLAGVPDTQYF
TGCGCCAGCAGCTTGGGATTGCTAGCGGGAGTCCCAGATACGCAGTATTTT
>TRBV13|NA|TRBJ2-7|TRBD2
CASSPYGGADYEQYF
TGTGCCAGCAGCCCCTACGGGGGGGCTGACTACGAGCAGTACTTC
>TRBV18|NA|TRBJ2-3|NA
CASSDRQVFSTDTQYF
TGTGCCAGCTCGGACAGACAGGTTTTTAGCACAGATACGCAGTATTTT
>TRBV25-1|NA|TRBJ1-1|TRBD1
CASSDDRGRTEAFF
TGTGCCAGCAGCGATGACAGGGGGCGGACTGAAGCTTTCTTT
>TRBV5-8|NA|TRBJ2-4|NA
CASSLGFYRGGKNIQYF
TGTGCCAGCAGCTTGGGGTTCTATCGTGGGGGCAAAAACATTCAGTACTTC
>TRBV9|NA|TRBJ2-7|NA
CASSAGTHSYEQYF
TGTGCCAGCAGCGCCGGGACTCACTCCTACGAGCAGTACTTC
>TRBV7-2|NA|TRBJ2-7|NA
CASSLGLASGEQYF
TGTGCCAGCAGCTTAGGTCTAGCAAGTGGCGAGCAGTACTTC
>TRBV19|NA|TRBJ2-2|TRBD1
CASSILGQGAPRGELFF
TGTGCCAGTAGTATACTAGGCCAGGGGGCGCCCAGAGGGGAGCTGTTTTTT
>TRBV4-1|NA|TRBJ1-5|NA
CASSQALIGVNSNQPQHF
TGCGCCAGCAGCCAGGCCTTAATAGGGGTGAACAGCAATCAGCCCCAGCATTTT
>TRBV5-1|NA|TRBJ1-2|NA
CASRREFYGYTF
TGCGCCAGCAGAAGGGAATTCTATGGCTACACCTTC
>TRBV5-5|NA|TRBJ1-2|NA
CASSLTRQEYGYTF
TGTGCCAGCAGCTTAACCCGACAGGAGTATGGCTACACCTTC
>TRBV11-1|NA|TRBJ2-5|TRBD2
CASSLKLGTSVKETQYF
TGTGCCAGCAGTCTCAAGCTCGGGACTAGCGTAAAAGAGACCCAGTACTTC
>TRBV15|NA|TRBJ1-4|NA
CATRSSRLGEKLFF
TGTGCCACCAGGAGTAGTCGGCTCGGTGAAAAACTGTTTTTT
>TRBV5-1|NA|TRBJ1-4|NA
CASSGGASSGEKLFF
TGCGCCAGCAGCGGGGGAGCTAGTTCAGGAGAAAAACTGTTTTTT
>TRBV6-6|NA|TRBJ2-7|NA
CASSTMPNEQYF
TGTGCCAGCAGCACTATGCCTAACGAGCAGTACTTC
>TRBV28|NA|TRBJ2-6|TRBD2
CASIPGGAGGANVLTF
TGTGCCAGCATCCCCGGGGGGGCGGGGGGGGCCAACGTCCTGACTTTC
>TRBV18|NA|TRBJ2-5|NA
CASSPETGREETQYF
TGTGCCAGCTCACCGGAGACAGGGAGGGAAGAGACCCAGTACTTC
>TRBV2|few|TRBJ1-1|NA
CASSEVLGITEAFF
TGTGCCAGCAGTGAAGTACTGGGGATCACTGAAGCTTTCTTT
>TRBV10-2|NA|TRBJ2-1|NA
CASTYEGFSYNEQFF
TGCGCCAGCACATACGAGGGGTTCTCCTACAATGAGCAGTTCTTC
>TRBV5-8|NA|TRBJ1-5|NA
CASSLVANQPQHF
TGTGCCAGCAGCTTGGTCGCCAATCAGCCCCAGCATTTT
>TRBV19|NA|TRBJ2-6|NA
CASSQPSGSGANVLTF
TGTGCCAGTAGTCAACCGTCCGGGTCTGGGGCCAACGTCCTGACTTTC